A selection of T cell receptor beta chains follows, all from one sample in a study of cytomegalovirus exposure and HLA in healthy donors. Clones were sequenced by immunoSEQ multiplex PCR, and TCRdb holds only the in-frame ones, with some missing. The data contain some 210,000 clones, more than 60% of them singletons. Input material: PBMCs. These receptors were obtained from a woman in her twenties or thirties in good health and CMV-seropositive. The CDR3 runs from the conserved cysteine through the conserved F or W. The D gene is left open where the match is weak. Clone sizes are given selectively: once, few, many, or a class where the clone is expanded.

length	size	V	J	D	CDR3	DNA
15	-	TRBV28	TRBJ1-2	-	CASSLSGGPLYGYTF	TGTGCCAGCAGTTTATCTGGCGGCCCCCTTTATGGCTACACCTTC
14	-	TRBV5-1	TRBJ1-6	TRBD1	CASSPGQGDSPLHF	TGCGCCAGCAGCCCGGGACAGGGGGATTCACCCCTCCACTTT
16	-	TRBV19	TRBJ2-1	TRBD2	CAVTWATSGTNNEQFF	TGTGCTGTGACTTGGGCGACTAGCGGGACGAACAATGAGCAGTTCTTC
11	-	TRBV20-1	TRBJ2-7	-	CSASRTYEQYF	TGCAGTGCTAGTCGAACTTACGAGCAGTACTTC
14	-	TRBV28	TRBJ1-2	TRBD1	CASTTGGASYGYTF	TGTGCCAGCACCACAGGGGGCGCGAGCTATGGCTACACCTTC
15	-	TRBV5-4	TRBJ2-2	-	CASSVGTGKGGELFF	TGTGCCAGCAGCGTGGGAACAGGAAAAGGCGGGGAGCTGTTTTTT
15	-	TRBV4-3	TRBJ2-7	-	CASSQVFRASYEQYF	TGCGCCAGCAGCCAAGTTTTCAGGGCCTCCTACGAGCAGTACTTC
16	once	TRBV6-8	TRBJ2-7	-	CASSYSRDPASYEQYF	TGTGCCAGCAGTTACTCGCGGGACCCAGCCTCCTACGAGCAGTACTTC
16	-	TRBV18	TRBJ1-1	TRBD1	CASSPLTGPMNTEAFF	TGTGCCAGCTCACCCTTGACAGGGCCTATGAACACTGAAGCTTTCTTT
15	-	TRBV28	TRBJ2-2	TRBD2	CASSIITSGTGELFF	TGTGCCAGCAGTATCATAACTAGCGGCACCGGGGAGCTGTTTTTT
14	few	TRBV28	TRBJ1-2	TRBD1	CASSHRDSPPGYTF	TGTGCCAGCAGCCACCGGGACAGCCCCCCGGGCTACACCTTC
15	-	TRBV9	TRBJ2-1	TRBD2	CASSVASGIWDEQFF	TGTGCCAGCAGCGTAGCCAGCGGGATTTGGGATGAGCAGTTCTTC
15	-	TRBV4-3	TRBJ2-7	TRBD2	CASSREAGNSYEQYF	TGCGCCAGCAGCCGGGAAGCGGGGAACTCCTACGAGCAGTACTTC
16	once	TRBV10-3	TRBJ2-1	TRBD2	CAIRPGSGRAGNEQFF	TGTGCCATCAGACCTGGTAGCGGGAGGGCCGGGAATGAGCAGTTCTTC
15	-	TRBV5-1	TRBJ2-7	TRBD2	CASSLGLAGVSEQYF	TGCGCCAGCAGCTTGGGACTAGCGGGAGTGAGCGAGCAGTACTTC
14	once	TRBV19	TRBJ1-1	TRBD1	CASSSQGASTEAFF	TGTGCCAGTAGTAGCCAGGGGGCCAGCACTGAAGCTTTCTTT
15	-	TRBV19	TRBJ1-1	TRBD1	CASSIGAGGNTEAFF	TGTGCCAGTAGTATAGGGGCAGGGGGGAACACTGAAGCTTTCTTT
16	-	TRBV7-9	TRBJ2-7	TRBD2	CASSTGLAGASYEQYF	TGTGCCAGCAGCACCGGACTAGCGGGGGCGTCCTACGAGCAGTACTTC
18	-	TRBV7-2	TRBJ2-3	-	CASSHRYRDMYSTDTQYF	TGTGCCAGCAGCCATAGGTACAGGGACATGTATAGCACAGATACGCAGTATTTT
14	-	TRBV6-5	TRBJ2-7	-	CASSIAQQGSEQYF	TGTGCCAGCAGTATAGCCCAACAGGGATCAGAGCAGTACTTC
17	-	TRBV11-2	TRBJ2-2	-	CASSLVLPSLGTGELFF	TGTGCCAGCAGCTTAGTGTTGCCTAGCCTGGGCACCGGGGAGCTGTTTTTT
15	-	TRBV18	TRBJ1-2	TRBD1	CASSPGQGPAYGYTF	TGTGCCAGCTCACCGGGACAGGGGCCGGCGTATGGCTACACCTTC